This paragraph reports one TCR beta chain. What it recognizes is unknown. The validation cohort, a group of around 120 subjects, included the donors and was separate from the roughly 670-subject first cohort. The entry originates in a study of cytomegalovirus exposure and HLA in healthy donors. The overall study: The approximately 130 validation repertoires matched the approximately 700 first-cohort repertoires in platform, a later analysis reported. Points from the study as a whole: High sensitivity and specificity were reportedly achieved when the classifier diagnosed cytomegalovirus status. The study found most TCR sequences rare, yet found some public TCRs in many donors.

Germline CDR1 and CDR2: SQVTM and ANQGSEA. CDR3 size: 15 residues. Trimming at V came to 1 base and at J to 7 bases, leaving 8 bases not matched to a gene. The assay was immunoSEQ multiplex PCR, and TCRdb's table has in-frame clones only and misses some. Of 70,000 or so clones in the sample, less than 95% were seen once. The chain couples TRBV29-1 to TRBJ2-1; 9 nucleotides line up with TRBD2. This receptor was identified in a woman in her late teens or twenties in good health and CMV-seronegative. Sequenced: PBMCs. CDR3 loop: CSVEGSGGPGNEQFF. DNA of the CDR3: TGCAGCGTTGAAGGCAGCGGGGGGCCTGGTAATGAGCAGTTCTTC.